This T cell receptor (beta chain) was recovered during a study of T cells in Graves' hyperthyroidism and ophthalmopathy. Whole-study results and caveats: In the analysis, a 13 V-J model separated ophthalmopathy from stable hyperthyroidism. Blood also held most thyroid clonotypes expanded beyond 0.001.

Concerning this clonotype itself: Its target is unknown.

Patients aged 18 to 65 had newly diagnosed hyperthyroidism of under 2 months' duration. Amplified TCR beta CDR3 regions came from RNA transcripts. The HTBI primer set drove a first-round RT-PCR of the TCR CDR3. One entry per CDR3 protein, called by TCRdb with MiXCR from the multiplex PCR reads. The data hold roughly 510,000 distinct CDR3 sequences, with around 21% observed a single time. Trimming took off 4 bases at V and 0 bases at J, with 4 bases between the two ends. CDR3 length: 13 residues. The V gene's germline CDR1 is SNHLY and CDR2 FYNNEI. V is TRBV2 and J is TRBJ2-4; D remains unclear. The sequence derives from a young man with Graves' hyperthyroidism. The sequencing sample was made of blood. Written as DNA, the CDR3 is TGTGCCAGCAGTGGGACAGCCAAAAACATTCAGTACTTC. This gives the protein CASSGTAKNIQYF.